These T cell receptor beta chains were read from a single sample in a study of T cell responses to AZD1222 COVID-19 vaccine. Using immunoSEQ multiplex PCR, the repertoire was profiled, and TCRdb retains in-frame clones only, with some absent. The repertoire holds around 180,000 clones, with 85% to 90% as singletons. This specimen was peripheral blood, taken on day 0 of AZD1222 vaccination. The receptors come from an adult in good health. The CDR3 runs from the conserved cysteine through the conserved F or W. D genes are given only for firm matches. The size field is filled for only some rows; it gives once, few, many or a size class.

j_call v_call d_call clone_size cdr3_nt cdr3_aa
TRBJ2-3 TRBV7-9 TRBD2 once TGTGCCAGCAGCTTATACGCGGGAGTTCGCACAGATACGCAGTATTTT CASSLYAGVRTDTQYF
TRBJ2-7 TRBV30 . . TGTGCCTGGAGTCTGCGGCGCGAGCAGTACTTC CAWSLRREQYF
TRBJ1-3 TRBV7-9 TRBD1 . TGTGCCAGCAGTGGACAGGGAACCTCTGGAAACACCATATATTTT CASSGQGTSGNTIYF
TRBJ1-2 TRBV18 . . TGTGCCAGCTCACTTGAACATGGGGTCTATGGCTACACCTTC CASSLEHGVYGYTF
TRBJ2-3 TRBV19 . . TGTGCCAGTAGCGTGACAGATACGCAGTATTTT CASSVTDTQYF
TRBJ1-3 TRBV28 . . TGTGCCAGCAGTTCCGCATCCTACAGCTCTGGAAACACCATATATTTT CASSSASYSSGNTIYF
TRBJ1-5 TRBV6-6 . . TGTGCCAGCAGTCCCACAGGGTATGGTGGTTTCAGTAATCAGCCCCAGCATTTT CASSPTGYGGFSNQPQHF
TRBJ2-3 TRBV11-2 TRBD2 few TGTGCCAGCAGCCCATGGACTAGCCAATCCTCAGATACGCAGTATTTT CASSPWTSQSSDTQYF
TRBJ1-1 TRBV6-5 . . TGTGCCAGCAGGGGAAGGATAGACCAGACTGAAGCTTTCTTT CASRGRIDQTEAFF
TRBJ1-6 TRBV2 . . TGTGCCAGCACTCAAATGGGGCAATATAATTCACCCCTCCACTTT CASTQMGQYNSPLHF
TRBJ2-7 TRBV30 TRBD1 . TGTGCCTGGAGTACGGGGACAGGGAGCTACGAGCAGTACTTC CAWSTGTGSYEQYF
TRBJ1-6 TRBV10-3 TRBD1 . TGTGCCATCAGTACCCGGGACAGTTATAATTCACCCCTCCACTTT CAISTRDSYNSPLHF
TRBJ1-5 TRBV5-1 . . TGCGCCAGCAGCCTAACAGGCACGGGGCAGCCCCAGCATTTT CASSLTGTGQPQHF
TRBJ2-7 TRBV6-4 TRBD1 . TGTGCCAGCAGTGAGGGACAGGGGGCCTCCTACGAGCAGTACTTC CASSEGQGASYEQYF
TRBJ2-1 TRBV30 . . TGTGCCTGGAGTGGGAACTACAATGAGCAGTTCTTC CAWSGNYNEQFF
TRBJ2-7 TRBV13 TRBD1 . TGTGCCAGCAGCTTAGGCCGGGACAGGGCCTACGAGCAGTACTTC CASSLGRDRAYEQYF
TRBJ2-7 TRBV7-2 TRBD1 . TGTGCCAGCAGTCCGGACAGGTTCTACGAGCAGTACTTC CASSPDRFYEQYF
TRBJ1-2 TRBV6-5 . . TGTGCCAGCAGTTACTCCGGACGGGCAGCGGATGGCTACACCTTC CASSYSGRAADGYTF
TRBJ1-5 TRBV28 TRBD1 once TGTGCCAGCAGCCCTTATACAGGGGATCAGCCCCAGCATTTT CASSPYTGDQPQHF
TRBJ1-5 TRBV11-2 . . TGTGCCAGCAGCTTAGATAATCAGCCCCAGCATTTT CASSLDNQPQHF
TRBJ2-3 TRBV18 . . TGTGCCAGCTCACGCGACAGAGTAGGAGGCACAGATACGCAGTATTTT CASSRDRVGGTDTQYF
TRBJ2-3 TRBV4-2 TRBD2 . TGTGCCAGCAGCAATACCGGGGGGGGAGGCACAGATACGCAGTATTTT CASSNTGGGGTDTQYF
TRBJ2-3 TRBV7-2 TRBD1 once TGTGCCAGCAGCTCGCACAGGGGGACGCAGTATTTT CASSSHRGTQYF
TRBJ1-6 TRBV3-1/TRBV3-2 . once TGTGCCAGCAGCCAAACGAATTCACCCCTCCACTTT CASSQTNSPLHF
TRBJ2-2 TRBV6-5 TRBD2 . TGTGCCAGCAGTAGGACTAGCGGGAGTAACGGGGAGCTGTTTTTT CASSRTSGSNGELFF
TRBJ2-7 TRBV2 . . TGTGCCAGCAGTGTAACGGCGCAGAGCTCCTACGAGCAGTACTTC CASSVTAQSSYEQYF
TRBJ1-5 TRBV6-5 . . TGTGCCAGCAGCGAGGGGGGTCAGCCCCAGCATTTT CASSEGGQPQHF
TRBJ2-7 TRBV18 TRBD1 . TGTGCCAGCTCACCACGGACAGGAACAACCTACGAGCAGTACTTC CASSPRTGTTYEQYF
TRBJ2-3 TRBV11-2 . . TGTGCCAGCCTCCCTGGCTGGGAGGCAGATACGCAGTATTTT CASLPGWEADTQYF
TRBJ1-2 TRBV19 TRBD1 . TGTGCCAGTAGCACAGGGGGCTTAGGCTATGGCTACACCTTC CASSTGGLGYGYTF
TRBJ1-3 TRBV6-5 . . TGTGCCAGCAGTTACTCGCCACAGAGGGGAAACACCATATATTTT CASSYSPQRGNTIYF
TRBJ1-6 TRBV7-9 . . TGTGCCAGCAGCTTAGATTCTTTTTCACCCCTCCACTTT CASSLDSFSPLHF
TRBJ2-3 TRBV10-3 . . TGTGCCATCAGTACGAGTCGCGGACTGGCGGATACGCAGTATTTT CAISTSRGLADTQYF
TRBJ1-3 TRBV7-2 TRBD1 . TGTGCCAGCAGCTTAAGAGGAGGGACAGGGGCGAGAAACACCATATATTTT CASSLRGGTGARNTIYF
TRBJ1-4 TRBV28 TRBD1 . TGTGCCAGCAGCCGTACCGGGACAGGGGATGAAAAACTGTTTTTT CASSRTGTGDEKLFF
TRBJ1-6 TRBV5-1 TRBD1 . TGCGCCAGCAGCTTCTCACAGGGGGAGGGTTCACCCCTCCACTTT CASSFSQGEGSPLHF
TRBJ1-1 TRBV14 . . TGTGCCAGCAGCCAAGCTATTTACACTGAAGCTTTCTTT CASSQAIYTEAFF
TRBJ2-2 TRBV30 . . TGTGCCTTGTCGCGAACCGGGGAGCTGTTTTTT CALSRTGELFF
TRBJ1-5 TRBV28 TRBD1 . TGTGCCAGCAGTTCCGGGACAGGGTATCAGCCCCAGCATTTT CASSSGTGYQPQHF
TRBJ1-6 TRBV7-2 TRBD1 . TGTGCCAGCAGCTTAGGCGGACAGGGACAATCACCCCTCCACTTT CASSLGGQGQSPLHF
TRBJ1-5 TRBV27 . . TGTGCCAGCAGCAGCTGGGGCCTTAGCAATCAGCCCCAGCATTTT CASSSWGLSNQPQHF